This paragraph reports one TCR beta chain. The antigen is undetermined. Trimming pared 0 bases from V and 5 bases from J, leaving 8 bases between. Germline V lookup: CDR1 SGDLS, CDR2 YYNGEE. CDR3 length: 13 amino acids. The data are from a study of OX40 agonist ivuxolimab in advanced cancers. Findings and limits, study-wide: The CD4+ and CD8+ T cells in the blood had expanded clonally by week 6 at 0.1 to 3.0 mg/kg. The 0.1-3.0 mg/kg partial responders had among the lowest clonal expansion.

The repertoire was sequenced with immunoSEQ multiplex PCR; TCRdb's copy has only in-frame clones and lacks some. This sample has tens of thousands of clones; 89% occur once, and the top ten carry 4%. Drawing of blood for sampling happened at baseline, at cycle 4 day 1, and at cycle 7 day 1. Source: CD4+ or CD8+ T cells sorted from blood, taken in a trial of the OX40 agonist ivuxolimab. The chain uses TRBV9 and TRBJ1-2; D unclear. This TCR was recovered from an adult with an advanced solid tumor such as melanoma, head and neck, liver or kidney cancer. The CDR3 DNA reads TGTGCCAGCAGCGTAGAATCCGGGTATGGCTACACCTTC. Translation: CASSVESGYGYTF.